This T cell receptor (beta chain) was recovered during a study of blood T cell repertoires in COVID-19. On the study more broadly: The United States, Italy and Spain supplied acute and convalescent COVID-19 samples.

This clone has just one count. In the original workflow: Nucleated cell number was recorded as an estimate derived from reference gene primer amplification. TCRdb keeps only in-frame clones here, not all; method: immunoSEQ multiplex PCR. Clone size and V and J calls were adopted from that table, with D and trimming inferred from the DNA. The sample has hundreds of thousands of clones, approximately 80% seen once. The length of the CDR3 is 13 residues. V lost 1 base, J lost 5 bases, and 9 bases lay in between. This sequence originates from a man between 25 and 39 years old with active or convalescent COVID-19. The sample was peripheral blood. The V and J genes are TRBV12-3 or TRBV12-4 and TRBJ2-7; perhaps TRBD1 as D (5 bases). The DNA of the CDR3 is TGTGCCAGCAGTTTAGTAGGGGCTGACGAGCAGTACTTC. Translation gives CASSLVGADEQYF.